A selection of T cell receptor beta chains follows, all from one sample in a study of control samples from healthy donors and cancer patients. Here immunoSEQ multiplex PCR was the method, and the copy in TCRdb shows in-frame clones only, minus some. The data show roughly 98,000 clones, around 80% seen once. Sequencing was carried out using blood. These receptors all stem from a woman aged 55-75 years in good health. The CDR3 runs from the conserved cysteine through the conserved F or W. D genes are given only for firm matches. Not every row has a clone size; where given, it reads once, few, many or a size class.

j_gene	d_gene	v_gene	abundance	CDR3aa	CDR3nt
TRBJ2-4	TRBD2	TRBV6-6	.	CASSSTGGPNIQYF	TGTGCCAGCAGTAGTACGGGGGGGCCGAACATTCAGTACTTC
TRBJ1-1	.	TRBV6-6	once	CASSAVTEAFF	TGTGCCAGCAGTGCGGTCACTGAAGCTTTCTTT
TRBJ1-1	.	TRBV5-1	.	CASSLALAGMNTEAFF	TGCGCCAGCAGCTTGGCCCTGGCAGGGATGAACACTGAAGCTTTCTTT
TRBJ1-3	TRBD1	TRBV28	.	CASSSGGALDTIYF	TGTGCCAGCAGTTCAGGGGGCGCTCTGGACACCATATATTTT
TRBJ2-2	.	TRBV28	.	CASSSSGRGIGELFF	TGTGCCAGCAGCTCCTCCGGACGGGGGATCGGGGAGCTGTTTTTT
TRBJ1-5	.	TRBV11-3	many	CASSLERGQRQPQHF	TGTGCCAGCAGCTTAGAGAGGGGCCAGAGGCAGCCCCAGCATTTT
TRBJ2-7	.	TRBV21-1	.	CASSKGGTGGISGKSSYEQYF	TGTGCCAGCAGCAAAGGTGGGACCGGGGGCATTAGCGGTAAGAGCTCCTACGAGCAGTACTTC
TRBJ1-2	.	TRBV19	.	CASSPGVSISGYTF	TGTGCCAGTAGTCCAGGGGTATCTATATCTGGCTACACCTTC
TRBJ1-6	TRBD1	TRBV19	once	CASSRKQGQGNSPLHF	TGTGCCAGTAGTAGAAAACAGGGACAGGGTAATTCACCCCTCCACTTT
TRBJ2-3	TRBD2	TRBV6-5	.	CASALGGGSDTQYF	TGTGCCAGCGCTCTAGGCGGGGGTTCAGATACGCAGTATTTT
TRBJ2-7	TRBD1	TRBV18	.	CASSPTHGTGNSYEQYF	TGTGCCAGCTCACCAACCCATGGGACAGGGAACTCCTACGAGCAGTACTTC
TRBJ1-1	.	TRBV10-3	.	CAISATQDLNTEAFF	TGTGCCATCAGTGCGACCCAGGACCTGAACACTGAAGCTTTCTTT
TRBJ2-1	.	TRBV5-1	.	CASSLPTGAYGEQFF	TGCGCCAGCAGCTTACCCACAGGAGCCTACGGTGAGCAGTTCTTC
TRBJ2-7	.	TRBV5-1	.	CASSSDRTYEQYF	TGCGCCAGCAGCTCCGACAGGACCTACGAGCAGTACTTC
TRBJ2-7	.	TRBV9	.	CASSVVGSSYEQYF	TGTGCCAGCAGCGTAGTCGGGAGTTCCTACGAGCAGTACTTC
TRBJ1-6	TRBD1	TRBV19	.	CASSTAGGDNSPLHF	TGTGCCAGTAGTACGGCAGGGGGCGATAATTCACCCCTCCACTTT